These 21 T cell receptor beta chains were all obtained from the same sample, sequenced in a study of identical twins. In TCRdb, the 5' RACE reads were re-called with MiXCR into one record per CDR3 protein. Here the sample spans 300,000 to 400,000 distinct CDR3 sequences, 9% to 15% being singletons. In addition, the sample was reused for a study of yellow fever vaccine responses in identical twins.

Sample: CD8+ T cells sorted from blood. These receptors were collected from a young woman in good health.

This chain uses TRBV5-1 with TRBJ2-1; TRBD2 matches 13 bases. Germline assignment: CDR1 SGHRS and CDR2 YFSETQ. Trimming cost V 2 bases and J 8 bases; bases outside gene matches: 10. The CDR3 runs 17 residues. For the CDR3, the DNA is TGCGCCAGCAGCTTCAGGACTAGCGGGAGTTTTAGCGATGAGCAGTTCTTC. Encoded protein: CASSFRTSGSFSDEQFF.

This rearrangement joins TRBV7-9 to TRBJ2-7, with D possibly being TRBD1 (6 bases). The ends were cut back, 5 bases at V and 5 bases at J, with 10 bases in the middle. Per the germline V gene, CDR1 is SEHNR and CDR2 is FQNEAQ (reference sequence). The CDR3 extends over 12 amino acids. CDR3 sequence reads: CASSHRDDEQYV. In DNA form, the CDR3 reads TGTGCCAGCAGCCACAGGGACGACGAGCAGTACGTC.

This clonotype was seen ten or more times. The chain has TRBV20-1 and TRBJ2-7; D is unresolved. CDR1 DFQATT and CDR2 SNEGSKA come from the germline V gene (reference sequence). V was pared by 1 base and J by 0 bases, with 16 bases between. CDR3 length equals 16 residues. The CDR3 here is CSARGYGISSSYEQYF. For the CDR3, the DNA is TGCAGTGCTAGAGGTTATGGGATATCTAGCTCCTACGAGCAGTACTTC.

In its sample, this clonotype was seen a few times. The CDR3 region is CASSPVGGYEQYF. The CDR3 DNA is TGTGCCAGCAGCCCTGTCGGCGGCTACGAGCAGTACTTC. The chain combines TRBV2 with TRBJ2-7; D unresolved. V dropped 6 bases and J dropped 3 bases, with 12 bases sitting between them. The CDR3 has 13 residues. CDR1 and CDR2 from the germline V gene are SNHLY and FYNNEI.

CDR3 DNA: TGTGCCAGCAGTCCAGTAGGCCCGGGGACCTACGAGCAGTACGTC. Protein sequence: CASSPVGPGTYEQYV. This sequence joins TRBV27 and TRBJ2-7; D may be TRBD2 (5 bases). The CDR3 spans 15 residues. In germline, CDR1 is MNHEY, CDR2 SMNVEV (reference sequence). V gave up 5 bases and J gave up 2 bases, with 16 bases separating them.

The chain combines TRBV20-1 with TRBJ2-5; 9 bases are shared with TRBD1. The CDR3 spans 15 residues. Germline V lookup: CDR1 DFQATT, CDR2 SNEGSKA (reference sequence). With 6 bases clipped from V and 9 bases from J, the junction kept 17 bases outside the gene matches. DNA of the CDR3: TGCAGTGCCCCAGGCGGCACGGACAGGGGAATAGCCCAGTACTTC. Encoded protein: CSAPGGTDRGIAQYF.

This chain connects TRBV20-1 to TRBJ2-7; TRBD2 might be the D (5 bases). The ends were cut back, 0 bases at V and 3 bases at J, with 12 bases in the middle. This CDR3 is 14 amino acids long. CDR1 is DFQATT, CDR2 SNEGSKA, per germline (reference sequence). CDR3 region: CSARDQRTDYEQYV. CDR3 nucleotides: TGCAGTGCTAGAGATCAGAGGACTGACTACGAGCAGTACGTC.

This clonotype was counted at least ten times. The chain uses TRBV6-2 or TRBV6-3 and TRBJ2-2; D is perhaps TRBD2 (6 bases). The ends were cut back, 7 bases at V and 3 bases at J, with 18 bases in the middle. This CDR3 has 16 residues. Germline-derived CDR1 and CDR2 are MNHEY and SVGEGT. The CDR3 loop is CASNPIGGGDTGELFF. The CDR3 coding sequence is TGTGCCAGCAACCCAATCGGGGGTGGGGACACCGGGGAGCTGTTTTTT.

Regarding this clonotype: Mismatch with germline at one junction end may stem from a read error. The chain is built from TRBV12-3 or TRBV12-4 and TRBJ2-1, with a possible D match to TRBD2 (6 bases). This CDR3 has 13 residues. The CDR3 loop reads CASSPDPGRERFF. CDR3 coding DNA: TGTGCCAGCAGTCCGGACCCGGGTCGGGAGCGGTTCTTC.

Only a few counts were recorded for this clonotype. The chain is built from TRBV5-1 and TRBJ2-1; 11 nucleotides align to TRBD2. Germline V gene sequence: CDR1 SGHRS, CDR2 YFSETQ. The CDR3 consists of 17 residues. V dropped 2 bases and J dropped 4; count of bases not matched to a gene: 8. Here the CDR3 DNA reads TGCGCCAGCAGCTTTCGGAGTAGCGGGAGGGGGTACAATGAGCAGTTCTTC. Translation gives CASSFRSSGRGYNEQFF.

This clonotype appeared a few times. V usage is TRBV14 and J usage is TRBJ2-7; 10 nucleotides line up with TRBD2. V shed 4 bases and J 4 bases; nucleotides not matched to a gene: 10. Per germline, CDR1 SGHDN and CDR2 FVKESK. The CDR3 has 16 residues. DNA for the CDR3: TGTGCCAGCAGCCGGTACCTAGCGGGAGAGAGATACGAGCAGTACTTC. Amino acid sequence: CASSRYLAGERYEQYF.

This chain joins TRBV5-6 and TRBJ2-1, with TRBD1 identical over 7 bases. Per the germline V gene, CDR1 is SGHDT and CDR2 is YYEEEE. Unmatched junction bases numbered 13, after V lost 1 base and J lost 6 bases. This CDR3 spans 17 amino acids. The CDR3 reads CASSLFRAGGLGNEQFF. In DNA form, the CDR3 reads TGTGCCAGCAGCTTGTTCCGAGCAGGGGGTTTAGGCAATGAGCAGTTCTTC. Full variable domain (outside the CDR3, taken from reference TRBV5-6 and TRBJ2-1): DAGVTQSPTHLIKTRGQQVTLRCSPKSGHDTVSWYQQALGQGPQFIFQYYEEEERQRGNFPDRFSGHQFPNYSSELNVNALLLGDSALYLCASSLFRAGGLGNEQFFGPGTRLTVL.

This clonotype was counted between two and nine times. V and J are TRBV6-5 and TRBJ2-2, with TRBD2 as a possible D gene (6 bases). Germline V gene sequence: CDR1 MNHEY, CDR2 SVGAGI. The CDR3 covers 14 residues. V was clipped by 2 bases and J by 5 bases, with 9 bases between them. Here the CDR3 reads CASSYASETGELFF. The CDR3 region has the DNA TGTGCCAGCAGTTACGCTAGCGAGACCGGGGAGCTGTTTTTT.

The chain carries TRBV9 and TRBJ2-1, with 8 bases that match TRBD2. Germline V gene sequence: CDR1 SGDLS, CDR2 YYNGEE. This CDR3 region has 14 residues. Trimming removed 1 base from V and 8 bases from J; junction bases left unmatched: 5. The DNA for the CDR3 is TGTGCCAGCAGCGTAAGGACTAGCATCCATGAGCAGTTCTTC. Protein sequence: CASSVRTSIHEQFF.

The gene calls are TRBV28 and TRBJ1-2; 8 positions agree with TRBD1. Germline loops: CDR1 MDHEN, CDR2 SYDVKM. V lost 6 bases and J lost 10; bases outside the gene matches: 10. The CDR3 sequence is 13 residues long. The CDR3 spells CASRLSRTGPYTF. Here the CDR3 DNA reads TGTGCCAGCAGGCTAAGCCGGACAGGGCCCTACACCTTC.

The genes are TRBV5-5 and TRBJ2-2; no firm D call. Trimming left V 0 bases short and J 6 bases short, with 6 bases between. Germline V gives CDR1 SGHKS, CDR2 YYEKEE (reference sequence). CDR3 size: 13 residues. The CDR3 sequence: CASSLDSSGELFF. The CDR3 DNA reads as TGTGCCAGCAGCTTGGATAGTTCCGGGGAGCTGTTTTTT.

In this sample, this clonotype turned up many times. The CDR3 protein is CSAEQGGSSYNEQFF. Here the CDR3 DNA reads TGCAGTGCGGAACAGGGGGGTAGCTCCTACAATGAGCAGTTCTTC. V usage is TRBV20-1 and J usage is TRBJ2-1; 8 positions agree with TRBD1. This CDR3 has 15 amino acids. V dropped 6 bases and J dropped 0; count of bases not matched to a gene: 7. CDR1 DFQATT and CDR2 SNEGSKA come from the germline V gene (reference sequence).

This clonotype was found many times. The chain employs TRBV6-5 and TRBJ2-2; no reliable D call. V dropped 3 bases and J dropped 1 base, with 6 bases sitting between them. CDR3 length equals 14 residues. Germline assignment: CDR1 MNHEY and CDR2 SVGAGI. CDR3 in amino acids: CASSYGKNTGELFF. Written as DNA, the CDR3 is TGTGCCAGCAGTTATGGAAAGAACACCGGGGAGCTGTTTTTT.

The V gene is TRBV4-1, the J gene TRBJ2-7; 7 bases agree with TRBD1. The germline gives CDR1 MGHRA, CDR2 YSYEKL. The CDR3 runs to 15 residues. Unmatched junction bases numbered 15, after V lost 7 bases and J lost 6 bases. For the CDR3, the DNA is TGCGCCAGCACCCCCGGGGTGGGGACAGCGTCCGAGCAGTACTTC. Amino acid sequence: CASTPGVGTASEQYF.

This clonotype was observed a few times. This CDR3 is CASIHGEGGPGYEQYF. The CDR3 bases are TGTGCCAGCATCCATGGGGAGGGTGGACCGGGCTACGAGCAGTACTTC. V usage is TRBV7-9 and J usage is TRBJ2-7; 7 bases agree with TRBD2. Germline lookup yields CDR1 SEHNR and CDR2 FQNEAQ (reference sequence). Trimming removed 7 bases from V and 3 bases from J; junction bases left unmatched: 15. This CDR3 is 16 amino acids long.

For this clonotype: Relative to the germline gene, one junction end is altered; a read error may explain this. The rearrangement uses TRBV12-3 or TRBV12-4 and TRBJ2-7, with D possibly matching TRBD2 (9 bases). This CDR3 has 18 amino acids. The chain's CDR3 is CTSSLALRGLGGRGEQYF. The CDR3 nucleotides are TGTACCAGCAGTTTAGCCCTCAGGGGGCTTGGCGGGAGGGGAGAGCAGTACTTC.